These T cell receptor beta chains were read from a single sample in a study of vaccination effects on CD4 cells after COVID-19. No cognate antigen is known for these TCRs. Sequenced by immunoSEQ multiplex PCR; TCRdb stores in-frame clones only, minus some. The table includes 30,000 or so clones, about 62% detected once. The source was CD4+ T cells from PBMCs cultured without peptide, collected before COVID-19 vaccination. Receptor source: a human donor who received a COVID-19 vaccine. CDR3s include the opening cysteine and the closing phenylalanine or tryptophan. A D gene is named only where the DNA matches it firmly. The size field is filled for only some rows; it gives once, few, many or a size class.

d_call	clone_size	v_call	j_call	cdr3_aa	cdr3_nt
TRBD2	.	TRBV11-2	TRBJ2-1	CASSNVGLASPGEQFF	TGTGCCAGCAGCAACGTCGGACTAGCATCCCCGGGCGAGCAGTTCTTC
TRBD1	.	TRBV13	TRBJ1-2	CASRLTGATGYTF	TGTGCCAGCAGGTTAACAGGGGCTACTGGCTACACCTTC
TRBD1	.	TRBV7-2	TRBJ1-5	CASSSRGLSQPQHF	TGTGCCAGCAGCTCAAGGGGGCTAAGTCAGCCCCAGCATTTT
TRBD1	.	TRBV10-2	TRBJ2-1	CASGQGAQGEQFF	TGCGCCAGCGGACAGGGGGCGCAGGGTGAGCAGTTCTTC
.	.	TRBV2	TRBJ2-7	CASSEGRVALGYF	TGTGCCAGCAGTGAAGGACGGGTCGCTTTGGGGTACTTC
TRBD1	.	TRBV14	TRBJ1-6	CASSQSSGGLSPLHF	TGTGCCAGCAGCCAATCCTCAGGGGGCCTATCACCCCTCCACTTT
TRBD1	.	TRBV5-1	TRBJ2-2	CASSLGTGGTGELFF	TGCGCCAGCAGCTTGGGGACAGGGGGCACCGGGGAGCTGTTTTTT
.	.	TRBV5-6	TRBJ1-6	CASSLVTGPLSPLHF	TGTGCCAGCAGCTTGGTAACAGGGCCCCTTTCACCCCTCCACTTT
.	.	TRBV20-1	TRBJ1-2	CSASGGKDSNYGYTF	TGCAGTGCTAGTGGGGGAAAGGATTCTAACTATGGCTACACCTTC
TRBD1	.	TRBV10-3	TRBJ2-7	CAISDPRTGSVHEQYF	TGTGCCATCAGTGACCCGAGGACAGGGTCCGTCCACGAGCAGTACTTC
TRBD2	.	TRBV5-1	TRBJ2-2	CASSSSVAGGPLTGELFF	TGCGCCAGCAGCTCCTCTGTGGCGGGGGGGCCCCTCACCGGGGAGCTGTTTTTT
.	few	TRBV12-3/TRBV12-4	TRBJ2-5	CASSPLARETQYF	TGTGCCAGCAGCCCGCTAGCGAGAGAGACCCAGTACTTC
TRBD2	.	TRBV19	TRBJ2-5	CASIIPPSGAQYF	TGTGCCAGTATTATCCCGCCCAGCGGGGCCCAGTACTTC
TRBD2	.	TRBV9	TRBJ2-5	CASSVSSGRAQETQYF	TGTGCCAGCAGCGTTAGTAGCGGGAGGGCCCAAGAGACCCAGTACTTC
.	.	TRBV6-4	TRBJ1-1	CASSDFSWGTEAFF	TGTGCCAGCAGTGACTTTTCATGGGGGACTGAAGCTTTCTTT
.	.	TRBV29-1	TRBJ2-3	CSVVGTFDTQYF	TGCAGCGTGGTCGGGACTTTCGATACGCAGTATTTT
.	.	TRBV27	TRBJ1-1	CASSWSRLTEAFF	TGTGCCAGCAGTTGGTCACGTCTGACTGAAGCTTTCTTT
TRBD1	once	TRBV5-8	TRBJ2-7	CASSLPTGVKQYYEQYF	TGTGCCAGCAGCTTGCCGACAGGGGTGAAACAGTACTACGAGCAGTACTTC
TRBD1	.	TRBV19	TRBJ2-7	CASSRGTGRDYEQYF	TGTGCCAGTAGTAGGGGGACAGGGAGAGACTACGAGCAGTACTTC
TRBD1	.	TRBV5-5	TRBJ2-1	CASSPTLDRGLGEQFF	TGTGCCAGCAGCCCTACCCTGGACAGGGGCCTAGGTGAGCAGTTCTTC
.	.	TRBV18	TRBJ2-7	CASSPQGAGASYEQYF	TGTGCCAGCTCACCGCAAGGAGCGGGCGCCTCCTACGAGCAGTACTTC
TRBD2	.	TRBV19	TRBJ2-7	CASSNPGLAGIEQYF	TGTGCCAGTAGTAACCCCGGACTAGCGGGGATCGAGCAGTACTTC
.	.	TRBV19	TRBJ2-2	CATLITRRANTGELFF	TGTGCCACCCTAATAACACGACGCGCGAACACCGGGGAGCTGTTTTTT
TRBD2	once	TRBV4-1	TRBJ2-5	CASSQGRTSGGKETQYF	TGCGCCAGCAGCCAAGGTAGAACTAGCGGGGGGAAAGAGACCCAGTACTTC
TRBD1	once	TRBV19	TRBJ2-1	CASSIKGQAGYEQFF	TGTGCCAGTAGTATAAAAGGACAGGCGGGCTATGAGCAGTTCTTC
.	.	TRBV20-1	TRBJ1-1	CSASRSGATEAFF	TGCAGTGCTAGTCGGTCAGGGGCCACTGAAGCTTTCTTT
.	.	TRBV9	TRBJ2-2	CASSVGQGTNTGELFF	TGTGCCAGCAGCGTAGGACAAGGGACGAACACCGGGGAGCTGTTTTTT
.	.	TRBV7-6	TRBJ2-5	CASSLGWVGGAEETQYF	TGTGCCAGCAGCTTAGGTTGGGTTGGGGGGGCCGAAGAGACCCAGTACTTC
TRBD2	.	TRBV4-1	TRBJ2-7	CASSHQRGGLYEQYF	TGCGCCAGCAGCCACCAGCGGGGGGGCTTGTACGAGCAGTACTTC
.	.	TRBV3-1/TRBV3-2	TRBJ2-7	CASRSTGTSHEQYF	TGTGCCAGCAGGTCAACAGGGACTTCCCACGAGCAGTACTTC
.	.	TRBV10-3	TRBJ2-7	CAISVSNRDYEQYF	TGTGCCATCAGCGTCTCAAACAGGGACTACGAGCAGTACTTC
.	.	TRBV7-9	TRBJ2-2	CASSLGGDTGELFF	TGTGCCAGCAGCTTAGGGGGAGACACCGGGGAGCTGTTTTTT
.	.	TRBV19	TRBJ1-3	CASTRGARNTIYF	TGTGCCAGTACTCGGGGGGCTCGAAACACCATATATTTT
TRBD1	.	TRBV6-5	TRBJ1-5	CASRKGQGRNQPQHF	TGTGCCAGCAGAAAGGGACAGGGGCGCAATCAGCCCCAGCATTTT
.	few	TRBV18	TRBJ2-5	CASSPEGIQETQYF	TGTGCCAGCTCACCGGAGGGCATACAAGAGACCCAGTACTTC
.	.	TRBV28	TRBJ2-7	CASSLGAPLREQYF	TGTGCCAGCAGTTTAGGAGCCCCCCTACGGGAGCAGTACTTC
.	.	TRBV7-2	TRBJ2-5	CASSLALTEETQYF	TGTGCCAGCAGCTTAGCGCTTACAGAAGAGACCCAGTACTTC
.	.	TRBV5-8	TRBJ1-5	CASSLTGNQPQHF	TGTGCCAGCAGCTTGACAGGGAATCAGCCCCAGCATTTT
.	.	TRBV7-6	TRBJ1-1	CASSLLGGNTEAFF	TGTGCCAGCAGCTTACTTGGGGGGAACACTGAAGCTTTCTTT
.	.	TRBV25-1	TRBJ2-7	CASSEVYEQYF	TGTGCCAGCAGTGAAGTCTACGAGCAGTACTTC
.	.	TRBV4-2	TRBJ1-3	CASSQERAGNTIYF	TGTGCCAGCAGCCAAGAACGGGCTGGAAACACCATATATTTT
TRBD1	.	TRBV2	TRBJ1-2	CASIFDRENYGYTF	TGTGCCAGCATCTTTGACAGGGAGAACTATGGCTACACCTTC
TRBD2	.	TRBV19	TRBJ2-3	CASSIFSGGFQTDTQYF	TGTGCCAGTAGTATTTTCAGCGGGGGGTTCCAGACAGATACGCAGTATTTT
.	.	TRBV7-9	TRBJ2-1	CASSPSLGRNEQFF	TGTGCCAGCAGCCCGAGTCTAGGGAGGAATGAGCAGTTCTTC